Described below is a single TCR beta chain sequence and its context. Its antigen is currently unknown. TCRdb fed the 5' RACE reads into MiXCR, producing one record per CDR3 protein. This table holds fewer than 800,000 distinct CDR3 sequences, under 8.5% found once. This sample was taken from a study of identical twins. Broader study findings: Out-of-frame alpha sequences that twins shared showed excess low generation probability. Out-of-frame TCR alpha sharing in monozygotic twins exceeded recombination model predictions. Abundant beta clonotypes from cord blood bore fewer insertions; memory repertoires lacked this pattern.

This sample was also put to use in a study of yellow fever vaccine responses in identical twins.

The clonotype originates from a woman under 30 in good health. The sequenced sample consisted of PBMCs.

CDR3 sequence (DNA): TGTGCCATCGGGCCCCCCTCGGTCGAGCAGTACTTC. Residues: CAIGPPSVEQYF. The genes are TRBV10-3 and TRBJ2-7; D is undetermined. Trimming removed 8 bases at V and 6 bases at J, with 14 bases between. CDR1 and CDR2 (germline): ENHRY, SYGVKD. This CDR3 is built from 12 residues.